This paragraph reports one T cell receptor (beta chain). The sample comes from a study of control samples from healthy donors and cancer patients. V dropped 7 bases and J dropped 8 bases, with 12 bases sitting between them. The CDR3 is 12 residues long. Sequenced by immunoSEQ multiplex PCR; TCRdb stores in-frame clones only, minus some. Found here are roughly 120,000 clones, approximately 88% of them singletons; the top ten hold roughly 3.2%. Material for sequencing was blood. The V call is TRBV12-3 or TRBV12-4, the J call TRBJ2-4; weak D call: TRBD2 (7 bases). The receptor's source is a man in his forties or fifties in good health. The CDR3 bases are TGTGCCAGCAAAACAGGGAGGGACATTCAGTACTTC. As protein: CASKTGRDIQYF.